The 24 T cell receptor beta chains below come from one sample, sequenced in a study of control samples from healthy donors and cancer patients. TCRdb keeps only in-frame clones here, not all; method: immunoSEQ multiplex PCR. The sample has about 76,000 clones, 75% to 90% seen once. Sample: PBMCs. Receptors were obtained from a woman in her forties or fifties with colorectal cancer.

This clone appeared a single time. The chain employs TRBV19 and TRBJ1-4; D is undetermined. V was pared by 6 bases and J by 8 bases, with 19 bases between. The CDR3 is made up of 15 amino acids. The V gene's germline CDR1 is LNHDA and CDR2 SQIVND (reference sequence). Here the CDR3 reads CASSAGLGSREKLFF. For the CDR3, the DNA is TGTGCCAGTAGCGCTGGCCTGGGGAGTCGGGAAAAACTGTTTTTT.

This chain connects TRBV4-3 to TRBJ1-2; weak D call: TRBD1 (6 bases). The CDR3 runs 14 residues. Trimming removed 0 bases at V and 8 bases at J, with 13 bases between. Looked up from germline, CDR1 is LGHNA and CDR2 is YSLEER. The CDR3 loop reads CASSQDLRGGGYTF. CDR3 sequence (DNA): TGCGCCAGCAGCCAAGATCTAAGGGGGGGAGGCTACACCTTC.

V usage is TRBV7-2 and J usage is TRBJ1-6; a possible D gene is TRBD1 (6 bases). The germline V and J ends were trimmed by 5 bases and 6 bases, with 17 bases remaining between them. The CDR3 covers 16 residues. The germline V gene has CDR1 SGHTA and CDR2 FQGNSA. The chain's CDR3 is CASSPQTGLGNSPLHF. In DNA, the CDR3 is TGTGCCAGCAGCCCCCAGACAGGTTTAGGTAATTCACCCCTCCACTTT.

CDR3 residues: CASSYGEETQYF. The DNA of the CDR3 is TGTGCCAGCAGTTACGGGGAAGAGACCCAGTACTTC. The chain uses TRBV6-2 or TRBV6-3 and TRBJ2-5, with D unresolved. Trimming pared 2 bases from V and 3 bases from J, leaving 4 bases between. Germline lookup yields CDR1 MNHEY and CDR2 SVGEGT. The CDR3 sequence is 12 residues long.

This clone was seen just once. This chain uses TRBV29-1 with TRBJ2-5; 7 bases are a match to TRBD2. J lost 4 bases, V lost 2 bases, and 4 bases had no gene match. The CDR3 runs 13 residues. Germline CDR1 and CDR2: SQVTM and ANQGSEA. CDR3 bases: TGCAGCGTTGAACGGGGGGAACGAGAGACCCAGTACTTC. Translating gives CSVERGERETQYF.

V is TRBV6-5 and J is TRBJ2-1; 10 nucleotides align to TRBD2. Looked up from germline, CDR1 is MNHEY and CDR2 is SVGAGI. V lost 7 bases, J lost 5 bases, and 8 bases stayed unmatched. This CDR3 has 15 amino acids. CDR3 nucleotide sequence: TGTGCCAGCATCCTACGACTAGCGGGCAACAATGAGCAGTTCTTC. Amino acids: CASILRLAGNNEQFF.

The J gene is TRBJ1-3, the V gene TRBV28, with 9 bases identical to TRBD1. Germline CDR1 and CDR2: MDHEN and SYDVKM. This CDR3 has 13 amino acids. V dropped 8 bases and J dropped 6; count of bases not matched to a gene: 5. CDR3 region: CASRQGVKNTIYF. CDR3 sequence (DNA): TGTGCCAGCCGACAGGGGGTGAAAAACACCATATATTTT.

The chain has TRBV9 and TRBJ2-6; 9 bases fit TRBD1. Germline CDR1 SGDLS, CDR2 YYNGEE. The CDR3 has 16 residues. With V trimmed by 0 bases and J by 11 bases, 9 bases remained unmatched. For the CDR3, the DNA is TGTGCCAGCAGCGTAGAGACGCCGGGACAGGGACACGTCCTGACTTTC. Protein: CASSVETPGQGHVLTF. The entire variable domain, with the rest obtained from reference TRBV9 and TRBJ2-6, is as follows: DSGVTQTPKHLITATGQRVTLRCSPRSGDLSVYWYQQSLDQGLQFLIQYYNGEERAKGNILERFSAQQFPDLHSELNLSSLELGDSALYFCASSVETPGQGHVLTFGAGSRLTVL.

The chain is built from TRBV12-3 or TRBV12-4 and TRBJ2-5, with a possible D match to TRBD2 (5 bases). CDR3 size: 12 residues. V was clipped by 5 bases and J by 5 bases, with 9 bases between them. The CDR3 spells CASSRDFETQYF. CDR3 DNA: TGTGCCAGCAGTCGGGATTTTGAGACCCAGTACTTC.

This rearrangement joins TRBV7-2 to TRBJ1-1; D is possibly TRBD1 (5 bases). Germline-derived CDR1 and CDR2 are SGHTA and FQGNSA. V lost 1 base, J lost 11 bases, and 14 bases lay in between. The CDR3 is 13 amino acids. The CDR3 DNA follows: TGTGCCAGCAGCTTAGGCTCAGGCAGGGAGGCTTTCTTT. Protein product: CASSLGSGREAFF.

CDR3 nucleotide sequence: TGTGCCAGCAGCTTACGGGTTTCGGGTGGCTACACCTTC. The encoded protein is CASSLRVSGGYTF. The J gene is TRBJ1-2, the V gene TRBV7-2; no firm D call. The germline V gene encodes CDR1 SGHTA and CDR2 FQGNSA. The CDR3 has 13 residues. V was trimmed by 2 bases and J by 7 bases, leaving 11 bases between them.

The chain employs TRBV24-1 and TRBJ2-1; perhaps D is TRBD1 or TRBD2 (6 bases each). The CDR3 contains 18 residues. Trimming shortened V by 3 bases and J by 0 bases, and 17 bases separated the two germline ends. From germline, CDR1 is KGHDR and CDR2 SFDVKD. The CDR3 sequence: CATSDPSWGASSYNEQFF. CDR3 in DNA: TGTGCCACCAGTGATCCGTCTTGGGGGGCGAGCTCCTACAATGAGCAGTTCTTC.

The gene calls are TRBV20-1 and TRBJ1-2; TRBD1 agrees at 7 bases. V gave up 3 bases and J gave up 4 bases; unmatched junction bases: 8. The CDR3 consists of 14 residues. The germline gives CDR1 DFQATT, CDR2 SNEGSKA (reference sequence). The CDR3 bases are TGCAGTGCTAGTAACAGGGGAGGTGGCTATGGCTACACCTTC. Protein: CSASNRGGGYGYTF.

The genes are TRBV4-3 and TRBJ2-5; TRBD1 matches 7 bases. Trimming took 1 base from V and 2 from J; bases not matched to a gene: 7. CDR3 length equals 16 residues. Germline CDR1 reads LGHNA; CDR2 reads YSLEER. The CDR3 spells CASSQGGLGQQETQYF. CDR3 sequence (DNA): TGCGCCAGCAGCCAAGGTGGGTTGGGACAGCAAGAGACCCAGTACTTC.

This chain uses TRBV10-3 with TRBJ1-4; TRBD1 might be the D (6 bases). CDR1 ENHRY and CDR2 SYGVKD come from the germline V gene. This CDR3 is built from 14 residues. V lost 5 bases, J lost 7 bases, and 14 bases lay in between. The CDR3 spells CAISRTGNSEKLFF. CDR3 sequence (DNA): TGTGCCATCAGTCGTACAGGGAACTCTGAAAAACTGTTTTTT.

The CDR3 nucleotides are TGTGCCAGTAGTAGGAGAGCGGGACAAGAGACCCAGTACTTC. Protein sequence: CASSRRAGQETQYF. The chain joins TRBV19 to TRBJ2-5; 7 bases align to TRBD2. There are 14 residues in the CDR3. CDR1 LNHDA and CDR2 SQIVND come from the germline V gene (reference sequence). The V gene end was trimmed by 4 bases and the J gene end by 2 bases; junction bases not matched to a gene: 4.

This clone was observed once. The gene calls are TRBV9 and TRBJ2-2, with D uncertain. The CDR3 is 13 residues long. CDR1 SGDLS and CDR2 YYNGEE come from the germline V gene. Trimming took off 1 base at V and 5 bases at J, with 6 bases between the two ends. CDR3 DNA: TGTGCCAGCAGCGTACAGGAAACCGGGGAGCTGTTTTTT. This encodes CASSVQETGELFF.

The rearrangement links TRBV27 to TRBJ1-1; D is unclear. Germline values: CDR1 MNHEY, CDR2 SMNVEV (reference sequence). V lost 8 bases to trimming and J lost 2 bases, with 9 bases between them. The CDR3 runs to 12 residues. The CDR3 region has the DNA TGTGCCAGCGCGAAGGGAAACACTGAAGCTTTCTTT. It yields the protein CASAKGNTEAFF.

This chain joins TRBV27 and TRBJ1-2, with TRBD1 as a possible D gene (5 bases). The CDR3 runs 15 residues. Germline V gene sequence: CDR1 MNHEY, CDR2 SMNVEV (reference sequence). Trimming stripped 2 bases from V and 8 bases from J, with 18 bases between. The CDR3 reads CASSLVQGGSGGYTF. CDR3 nucleotides: TGTGCCAGCAGTTTAGTGCAGGGTGGGAGCGGAGGCTACACCTTC.

The chain couples TRBV14 to TRBJ1-2, with D tentatively TRBD1 (5 bases). Germline V gene lookup returns CDR1 SGHDN and CDR2 FVKESK. V lost 6 bases and J 4 bases, leaving 18 bases between the germline ends. The CDR3 spans 15 residues. The CDR3 protein is CASSRDSGRAYGYTF. CDR3 in DNA: TGTGCCAGCAGTCGGGATTCGGGCAGGGCCTATGGCTACACCTTC.

In this sample, this clone turned up once. The V and J genes are TRBV5-1 and TRBJ1-1; D is uncertain. Germline-derived CDR1 and CDR2 are SGHRS and YFSETQ. The CDR3 has 15 residues. Trimming stripped 0 bases from V and 5 bases from J, with 14 bases between. Here the CDR3 reads CASSLALGIGTEAFF. DNA of the CDR3: TGCGCCAGCAGCTTGGCTCTGGGTATAGGGACTGAAGCTTTCTTT.

This chain links TRBV27 with TRBJ1-1, with a tentative D call TRBD1 (6 bases). V was trimmed by 5 bases and J by 1 base, leaving 11 bases between them. Germline V gene sequence: CDR1 MNHEY, CDR2 SMNVEV (reference sequence). The CDR3 contains 14 residues. CDR3 DNA: TGTGCCAGCAGTGGAAGGGGGGGGAACACTGAAGCTTTCTTT. Protein product: CASSGRGGNTEAFF.

This sequence joins TRBV6-4 and TRBJ2-6, with no clear D. The CDR3 extends over 13 amino acids. CDR1 and CDR2 from the germline V gene are MRHNA and SNTAGT. V gave up 8 bases and J gave up 0 bases, with 5 bases separating them. The CDR3 protein is CASGDSGANVLTF. In DNA, the CDR3 is TGTGCCAGCGGGGACTCTGGGGCCAACGTCCTGACTTTC.

The chain carries TRBV2 and TRBJ1-1; TRBD1 agrees at 10 bases. Germline V gene sequence: CDR1 SNHLY, CDR2 FYNNEI. V was pared by 5 bases and J by 5 bases, with 8 bases of the junction left unmatched. The CDR3 contains 15 residues. The chain's CDR3 is CASSSRDRGGTEAFF. CDR3 coding DNA: TGTGCCAGCAGTTCACGGGACAGGGGTGGGACTGAAGCTTTCTTT.